The entry below gives a single TCR beta chain sequence along with its context. TCRdb processed the RT-PCR reads anew with MiXCR; each CDR3 protein has one entry. The sample has 90,000 to 130,000 distinct CDR3 sequences, less than 45% seen once. The sample comes from a study of patients and donors after allogeneic stem cell transplantation. This CDR3 region has 17 residues. Germline CDR1 reads SGDLS; CDR2 reads YYNGEE. The V and J ends lost 1 base and 7 bases, in that order; junction bases with no gene match: 11. The chain recombines TRBV9 with TRBJ2-2, with 9 bases aligning to TRBD2. The material sequenced was blood, either unsorted or a sorted T cell fraction (not recorded which). This receptor was taken from a human donor who was either an allogeneic HSCT recipient or a stem cell or donor lymphocyte infusion donor (not recorded which). It is not recorded whose cells these are; they may come from a transplant donor. The CDR3 sequence: CASSVYFLAGTVGELFF. The CDR3 DNA follows: TGTGCCAGCAGCGTATATTTTCTAGCGGGAACGGTCGGGGAGCTGTTTTTT.